This T cell receptor (beta chain) was recorded in a study of T-cell memory formation after mild COVID-19. 5'RACE primed at constant segments yielded TCR alpha and TCR beta cDNA libraries bearing sample barcodes and UMIs. TCRdb used MiXCR to reprocess the 5' RACE reads, holding one entry per CDR3 protein. The table shows roughly 190,000 distinct CDR3 sequences, with around 26% occurring only once. CDR1 is SQVTM and CDR2 is ANQGSEA in the germline V gene. V gave up 7 bases and J gave up 4 bases; unmatched junction bases: 8. The CDR3 sequence is 15 residues long. This clonotype was detected only a few times.

The chain carries TRBV29-1 and TRBJ2-2; 11 bases agree with TRBD2. The sequenced sample was PBMCs or a T cell subset sorted from them (not recorded which). The source of this sequence is an adult woman who had mild COVID-19 (a few samples of this study predate the infection). Cell type and time point are not known. In DNA, the CDR3 is TGCAGCGGTCTACTAGCGGGAGTTGCCACCGGGGAGCTGTTTTTT. It specifies CSGLLAGVATGELFF.